This T cell receptor (beta chain) was recovered during a study of cytomegalovirus exposure and HLA in healthy donors. Study as a whole: Unique TCR beta sequences numbering some 110 million came from about 180 million T cells in an earlier analysis. Findings and caveats of the study: It was reportedly the case that the classifier diagnosed cytomegalovirus status with high specificity and sensitivity. As a later analysis revealed, most CMV-associated TCR beta chains appeared HLA-restricted. TCR sequences were mostly rare, though some public TCRs occurred in many donors.

Amplification used 60 Vbeta primers and 13 Jbeta primers. Only in-frame clones appear in the TCRdb table, and some are missing; sequencing was by immunoSEQ multiplex PCR. This repertoire comprises 80,000 to 100,000 clones; its ten largest clones make up 3% to 4%. For this clone: No antigen is known for it.

The sequenced sample was PBMCs. The source is a woman aged 25-40 years in good health and CMV-seronegative.

The chain's CDR3 is CASSLKGRTGLNTGELFF. As DNA, the CDR3 is TGTGCCAGCAGTTTAAAAGGTCGGACAGGGCTGAACACCGGGGAGCTGTTTTTT. V is TRBV27 and J is TRBJ2-2; TRBD1 agrees at 8 bases. Germline assignment: CDR1 MNHEY and CDR2 SMNVEV (reference sequence). Trimming took 2 bases from V and 1 from J; bases not matched to a gene: 9. This CDR3 contains 18 residues.